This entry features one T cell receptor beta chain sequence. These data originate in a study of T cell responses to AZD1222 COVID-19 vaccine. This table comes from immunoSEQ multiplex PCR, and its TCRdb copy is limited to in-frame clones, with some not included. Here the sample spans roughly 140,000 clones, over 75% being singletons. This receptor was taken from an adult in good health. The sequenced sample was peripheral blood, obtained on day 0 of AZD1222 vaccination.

CDR3 in amino acids: CASSLGGSQETQYF. As DNA, the CDR3 is TGTGCCAGCAGCTTAGGGGGCAGCCAAGAGACCCAGTACTTC. The chain has TRBV7-2 and TRBJ2-5; maybe TRBD1 (5 bases). Germline-derived CDR1 and CDR2 are SGHTA and FQGNSA. The CDR3 totals 14 residues. Trimming left V 1 base short and J 1 base short, with 7 bases between.